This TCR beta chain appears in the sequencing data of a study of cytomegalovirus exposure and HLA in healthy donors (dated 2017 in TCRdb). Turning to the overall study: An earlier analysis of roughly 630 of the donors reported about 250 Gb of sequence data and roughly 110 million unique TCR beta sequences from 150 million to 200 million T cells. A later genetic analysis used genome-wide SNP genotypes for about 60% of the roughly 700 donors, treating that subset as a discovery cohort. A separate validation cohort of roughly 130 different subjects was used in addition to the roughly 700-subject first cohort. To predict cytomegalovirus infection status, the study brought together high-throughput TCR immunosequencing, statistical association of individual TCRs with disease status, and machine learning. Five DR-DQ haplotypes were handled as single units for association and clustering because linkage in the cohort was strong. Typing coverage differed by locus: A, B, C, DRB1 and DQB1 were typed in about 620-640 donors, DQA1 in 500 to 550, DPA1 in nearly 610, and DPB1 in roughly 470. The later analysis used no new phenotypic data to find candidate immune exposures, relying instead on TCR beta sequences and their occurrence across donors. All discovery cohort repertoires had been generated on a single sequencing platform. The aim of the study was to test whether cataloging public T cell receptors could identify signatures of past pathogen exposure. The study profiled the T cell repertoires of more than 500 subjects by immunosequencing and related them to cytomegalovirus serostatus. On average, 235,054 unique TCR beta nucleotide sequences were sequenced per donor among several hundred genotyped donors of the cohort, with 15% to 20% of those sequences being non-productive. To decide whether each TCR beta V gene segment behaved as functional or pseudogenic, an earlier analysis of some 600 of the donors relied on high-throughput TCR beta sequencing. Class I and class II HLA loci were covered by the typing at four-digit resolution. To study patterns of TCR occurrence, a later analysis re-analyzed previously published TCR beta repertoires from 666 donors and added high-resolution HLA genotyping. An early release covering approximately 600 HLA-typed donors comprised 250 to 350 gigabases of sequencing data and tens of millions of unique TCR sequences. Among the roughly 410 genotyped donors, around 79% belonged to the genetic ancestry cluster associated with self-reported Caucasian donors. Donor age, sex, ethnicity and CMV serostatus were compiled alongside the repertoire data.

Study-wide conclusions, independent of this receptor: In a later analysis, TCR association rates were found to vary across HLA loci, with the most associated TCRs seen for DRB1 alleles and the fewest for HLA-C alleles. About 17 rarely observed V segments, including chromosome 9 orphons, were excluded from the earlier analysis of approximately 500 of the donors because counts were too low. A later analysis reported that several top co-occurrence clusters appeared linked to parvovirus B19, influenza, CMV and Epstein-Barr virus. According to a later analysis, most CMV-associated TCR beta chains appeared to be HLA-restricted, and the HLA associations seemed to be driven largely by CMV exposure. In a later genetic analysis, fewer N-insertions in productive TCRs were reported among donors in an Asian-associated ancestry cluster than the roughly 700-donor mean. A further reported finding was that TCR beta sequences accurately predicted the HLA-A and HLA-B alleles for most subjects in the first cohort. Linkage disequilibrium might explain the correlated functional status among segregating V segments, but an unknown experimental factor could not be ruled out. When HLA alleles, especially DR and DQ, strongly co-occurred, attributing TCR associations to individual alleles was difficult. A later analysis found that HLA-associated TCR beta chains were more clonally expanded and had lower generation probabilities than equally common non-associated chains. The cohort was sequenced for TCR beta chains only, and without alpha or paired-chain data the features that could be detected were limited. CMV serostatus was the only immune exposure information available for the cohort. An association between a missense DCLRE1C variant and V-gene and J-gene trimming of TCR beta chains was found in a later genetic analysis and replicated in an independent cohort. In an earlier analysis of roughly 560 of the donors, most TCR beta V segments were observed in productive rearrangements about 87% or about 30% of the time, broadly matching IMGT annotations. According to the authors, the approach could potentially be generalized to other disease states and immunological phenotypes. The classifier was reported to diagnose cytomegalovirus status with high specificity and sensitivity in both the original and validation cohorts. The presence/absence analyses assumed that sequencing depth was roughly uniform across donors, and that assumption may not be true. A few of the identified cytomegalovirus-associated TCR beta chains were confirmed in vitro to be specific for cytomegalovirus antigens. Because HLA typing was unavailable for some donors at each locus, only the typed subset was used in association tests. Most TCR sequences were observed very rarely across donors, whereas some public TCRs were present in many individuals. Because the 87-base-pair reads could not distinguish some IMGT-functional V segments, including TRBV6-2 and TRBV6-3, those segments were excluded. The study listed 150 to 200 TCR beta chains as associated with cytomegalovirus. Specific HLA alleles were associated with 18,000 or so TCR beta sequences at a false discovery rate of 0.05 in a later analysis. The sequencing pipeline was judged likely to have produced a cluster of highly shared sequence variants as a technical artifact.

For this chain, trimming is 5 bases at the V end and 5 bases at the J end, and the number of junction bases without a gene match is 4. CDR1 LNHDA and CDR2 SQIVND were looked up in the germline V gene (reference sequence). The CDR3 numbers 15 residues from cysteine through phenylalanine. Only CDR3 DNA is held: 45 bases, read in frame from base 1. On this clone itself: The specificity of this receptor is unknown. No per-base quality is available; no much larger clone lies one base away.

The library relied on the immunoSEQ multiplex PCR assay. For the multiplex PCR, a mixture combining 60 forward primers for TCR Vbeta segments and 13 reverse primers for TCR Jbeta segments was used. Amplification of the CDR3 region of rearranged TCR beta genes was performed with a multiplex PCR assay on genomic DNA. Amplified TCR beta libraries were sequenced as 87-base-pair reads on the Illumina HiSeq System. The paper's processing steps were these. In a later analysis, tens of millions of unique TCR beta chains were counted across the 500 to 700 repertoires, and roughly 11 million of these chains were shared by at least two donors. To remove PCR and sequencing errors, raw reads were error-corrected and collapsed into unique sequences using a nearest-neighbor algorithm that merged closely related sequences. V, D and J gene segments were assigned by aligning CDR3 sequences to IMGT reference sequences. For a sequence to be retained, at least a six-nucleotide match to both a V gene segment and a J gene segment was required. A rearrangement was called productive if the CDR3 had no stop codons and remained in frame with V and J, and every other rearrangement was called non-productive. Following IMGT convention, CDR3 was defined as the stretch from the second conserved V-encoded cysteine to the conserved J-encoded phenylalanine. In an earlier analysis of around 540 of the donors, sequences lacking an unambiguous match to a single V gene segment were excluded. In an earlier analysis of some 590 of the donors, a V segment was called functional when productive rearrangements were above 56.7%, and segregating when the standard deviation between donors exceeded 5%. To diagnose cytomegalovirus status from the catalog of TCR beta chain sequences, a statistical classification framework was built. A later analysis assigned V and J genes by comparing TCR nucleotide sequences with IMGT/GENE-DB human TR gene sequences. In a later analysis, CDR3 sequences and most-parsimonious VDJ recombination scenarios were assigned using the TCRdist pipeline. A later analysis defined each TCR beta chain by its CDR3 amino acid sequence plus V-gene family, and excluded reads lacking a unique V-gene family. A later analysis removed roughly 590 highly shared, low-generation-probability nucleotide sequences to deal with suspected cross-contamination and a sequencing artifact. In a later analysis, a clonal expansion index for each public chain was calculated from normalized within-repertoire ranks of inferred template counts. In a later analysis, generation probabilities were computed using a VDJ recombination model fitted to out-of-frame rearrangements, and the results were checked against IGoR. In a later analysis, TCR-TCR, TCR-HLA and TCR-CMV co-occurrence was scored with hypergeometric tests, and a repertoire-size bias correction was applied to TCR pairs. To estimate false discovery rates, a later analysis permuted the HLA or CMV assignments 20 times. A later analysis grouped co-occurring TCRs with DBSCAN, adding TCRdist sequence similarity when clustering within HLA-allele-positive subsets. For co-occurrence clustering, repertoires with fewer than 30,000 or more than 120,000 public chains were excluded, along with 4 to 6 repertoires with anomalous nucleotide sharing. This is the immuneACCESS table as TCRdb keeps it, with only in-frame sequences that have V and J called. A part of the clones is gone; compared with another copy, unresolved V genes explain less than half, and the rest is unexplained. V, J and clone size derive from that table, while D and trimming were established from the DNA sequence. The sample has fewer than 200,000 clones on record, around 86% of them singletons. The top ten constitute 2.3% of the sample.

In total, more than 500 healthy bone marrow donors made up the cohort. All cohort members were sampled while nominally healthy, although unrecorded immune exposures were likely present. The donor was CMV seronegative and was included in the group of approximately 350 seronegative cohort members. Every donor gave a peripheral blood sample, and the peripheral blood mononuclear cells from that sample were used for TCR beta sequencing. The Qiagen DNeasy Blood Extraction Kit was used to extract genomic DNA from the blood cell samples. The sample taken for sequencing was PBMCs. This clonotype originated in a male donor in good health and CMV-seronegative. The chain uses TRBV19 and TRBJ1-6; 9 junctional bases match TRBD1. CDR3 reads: CASSPGQGNNSPLHF. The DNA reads TGTGCCAGTAGTCCCGGACAGGGGAATAATTCACCCCTCCACTTT. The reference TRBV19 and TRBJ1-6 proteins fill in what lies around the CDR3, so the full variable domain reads DGGITQSPKYLFRKEGQNVTLSCEQNLNHDAMYWYRQDPGQGLRLIYYSQIVNDFQKGDIAEGYSVSREKKESFPLTVTSAQKNPTAFYLCASSPGQGNNSPLHFGNGTRLTVT.